Following are 21 T cell receptor beta chains from one sample sequenced in a study of blood T cell repertoires in COVID-19. The data were produced by immunoSEQ multiplex PCR, yet TCRdb's version contains in-frame clones alone and is incomplete. Counted here are about 50,000 clones, more than 75% occurring once; the ten biggest clones make up 2.6%. Sequencing input: peripheral blood. These receptors came from a woman aged 80 or over with COVID-19, enrolled during active disease.

In its sample, this clone was seen once. The chain employs TRBV3-1 (or the pseudogene TRBV3-2) and TRBJ1-4, with D perhaps matching TRBD1 (5 bases). Germline CDR1 and CDR2: LGHDT and YNNKEL (reference sequence). This CDR3 contains 16 residues. The V and J ends lost 7 bases and 5 bases respectively, with 20 bases between them. The CDR3 DNA follows: TGTGCCAGCACCCCGCGGGGAGGGGAGACCAATGAAAAACTGTTTTTT. It translates to CASTPRGGETNEKLFF.

The rearrangement joins TRBV4-1 to TRBJ1-3; D remains ambiguous. Germline-derived CDR1 and CDR2 are MGHRA and YSYEKL. V lost 5 bases, J lost 4 bases, and 15 bases lay in between. This CDR3 is 15 amino acids long. The CDR3 DNA is TGCGCCAGCAGCGACCCGACGGGTGGGGGAAACACCATATATTTT. Translated, it gives CASSDPTGGGNTIYF.

The chain employs TRBV14 and TRBJ2-3; 8 bases are a match to TRBD2. CDR1 SGHDN and CDR2 FVKESK come from the germline V gene. Trimming at V came to 0 bases and at J to 1 base, leaving 6 bases not matched to a gene. The CDR3 has 17 amino acids. The CDR3 DNA reads TGTGCCAGCAGCCAAGAGTGGTCTAGCGGGCGCACAGATACGCAGTATTTT. It translates to CASSQEWSSGRTDTQYF.

The CDR3 reads CASSYRGKNSPLHF. The DNA for the CDR3 is TGTGCCAGCAGTTACCGGGGAAAAAATTCACCCCTCCACTTT. The chain carries TRBV6-5 and TRBJ1-6; D is ambiguous. This CDR3 is 14 amino acids long. Germline V gene sequence: CDR1 MNHEY, CDR2 SVGAGI. V dropped 2 bases and J dropped 7 bases, with 9 bases sitting between them.

This clone was seen a few times. This rearrangement joins TRBV7-2 to TRBJ1-4, with D uncertain. Trimming pared 4 bases from V and 8 bases from J, leaving 11 bases between. The CDR3 has 13 residues. The germline V gene encodes CDR1 SGHTA and CDR2 FQGNSA. CDR3 sequence reads: CASSSLYGEKLFF. As DNA, the CDR3 is TGTGCCAGCAGCTCCCTATACGGGGAAAAACTGTTTTTT.

The CDR3: CASSHRVTGTDTQYF. Here the CDR3 DNA reads TGTGCCAGCAGCCATCGGGTGACAGGCACAGATACGCAGTATTTT. The rearrangement joins TRBV14 to TRBJ2-3, with D maybe TRBD1 (5 bases). V was trimmed by 3 bases and J by 1 base, leaving 11 bases between them. Germline CDR1 reads SGHDN; CDR2 reads FVKESK. This CDR3 comprises 15 residues.

The chain uses TRBV10-3 and TRBJ2-7; TRBD1 agrees at 9 bases. Unmatched junction bases numbered 0, after V lost 8 bases and J lost 1 base. Looked up from germline, CDR1 is ENHRY and CDR2 is SYGVKD. The CDR3 covers 12 residues. In DNA form, the CDR3 reads TGTGCCATCGGGACAGGGTCCTACGAGCAGTACTTC. Residues: CAIGTGSYEQYF.

J is TRBJ1-1 and V is TRBV3-1 (or the pseudogene TRBV3-2); a weak D match, TRBD1 (5 bases). Germline values: CDR1 LGHDT, CDR2 YNNKEL (reference sequence). The CDR3 sequence is 17 residues long. Trimming removed 0 bases from V and 5 bases from J, with 19 bases in between. CDR3 residues: CASSQERGRAIRTEAFF. For the CDR3, the DNA is TGTGCCAGCAGCCAAGAGCGGGGCAGGGCTATACGGACTGAAGCTTTCTTT.

This clone was counted a few times. The chain couples TRBV7-9 to TRBJ2-7; TRBD1 matches 9 bases. Germline CDR1 and CDR2: SEHNR and FQNEAQ (reference sequence). V was pared by 5 bases and J by 1 base, with 9 bases of the junction left unmatched. The CDR3 loop spans 16 amino acids. The CDR3, as DNA: TGTGCCAGCAGCCAGCTCGTGGGGACAGGGTCCTACGAGCAGTACTTC. This codes for CASSQLVGTGSYEQYF. Full variable domain (outside the CDR3, taken from reference TRBV7-9 and TRBJ2-7): DTGVSQNPRHKITKRGQNVTFRCDPISEHNRLYWYRQTLGQGPEFLTYFQNEAQLEKSRLLSDRFSAERPKGSFSTLEIQRTEQGDSAMYLCASSQLVGTGSYEQYFGPGTRLTVT.

The chain has TRBV30 and TRBJ1-1, with D unresolved. The V gene's germline CDR1 is GTSNPN and CDR2 SVGIG (reference sequence). The CDR3 sequence is 11 residues long. The CDR3: CVASGNTEAFF. The CDR3 bases are TGTGTCGCCTCAGGGAACACTGAAGCTTTCTTT.

CDR3 nucleotides: TGTGCCAGTAAACTTAACACCGGGGAGCTGTTTTTT. The encoded protein is CASKLNTGELFF. The gene calls are TRBV19 and TRBJ2-2; D call uncertain. The CDR3 loop spans 12 amino acids. Between the trimmed V and J ends, which lost 7 bases and 2 bases, there was a span of 5 bases. Germline loops: CDR1 LNHDA, CDR2 SQIVND (reference sequence).

The chain joins TRBV6-1 to TRBJ2-3, with TRBD2 identical over 8 bases. J was trimmed by 2 bases and V by 2 bases; bases with no gene match: 12. Germline V gives CDR1 MNHNS, CDR2 SASEGT. The CDR3 sequence is 18 residues long. CDR3 amino acids: CASSEIGRGGGNTDTQYF. CDR3 sequence (DNA): TGTGCCAGCAGTGAAATCGGTCGGGGCGGGGGGAACACAGATACGCAGTATTTT.

This chain links TRBV5-1 with TRBJ1-1, with D maybe TRBD1 (6 bases). Germline CDR1 and CDR2: SGHRS and YFSETQ. Trimming removed 4 bases from V and 0 bases from J, with 10 bases in between. This CDR3 comprises 14 residues. The CDR3 sequence is CASSPGTMNTEAFF. CDR3 nucleotide sequence: TGCGCCAGCAGCCCCGGGACAATGAACACTGAAGCTTTCTTT.

The V call is TRBV30, the J call TRBJ1-1; 7 bases fit TRBD1. Trimming at V came to 0 bases and at J to 1 base, leaving 5 bases not matched to a gene. CDR3 length equals 15 residues. The germline V gene encodes CDR1 GTSNPN and CDR2 SVGIG (reference sequence). This CDR3 is CAWSVKGAGNTEAFF. In nucleotides, the CDR3 is TGTGCCTGGAGTGTAAAGGGGGCCGGGAACACTGAAGCTTTCTTT. Full variable domain (outside the CDR3, taken from reference TRBV30 and TRBJ1-1): SQTIHQWPATLVQPVGSPLSLECTVEGTSNPNLYWYRQAAGRGLQLLFYSVGIGQISSEVPQNLSASRPQDRQFILSSKKLLLSDSGFYLCAWSVKGAGNTEAFFGQGTRLTVV.

The J gene is TRBJ1-6, the V gene TRBV6-6; D is uncertain. The CDR3 sequence is 15 residues long. Germline CDR1 and CDR2: MNHNY and SVGAGI (reference sequence). Trimming cost V 2 bases and J 1 base, with 6 bases left between them. CDR3 DNA sequence: TGTGCCAGCAGTTACGAGGAATCCTATAATTCACCCCTCCACTTT. Protein product: CASSYEESYNSPLHF.

This rearrangement joins TRBV27 to TRBJ1-2, with 8 bases lining up with TRBD1. Germline CDR1 and CDR2: MNHEY and SMNVEV (reference sequence). The length of the CDR3 is 12 residues. J lost 2 bases, V lost 9 bases, and 2 bases had no gene match. Here the CDR3 DNA reads TGTGCCAGAGGGACAGGCAACTATGGCTACACCTTC. This sequence encodes CARGTGNYGYTF.

V usage is TRBV5-1 and J usage is TRBJ1-1; D possibly corresponds to TRBD1 (6 bases). CDR3 length: 16 residues. V lost 1 base and J 10 bases, leaving 23 bases between the germline ends. Germline CDR1 reads SGHRS; CDR2 reads YFSETQ. CDR3 DNA sequence: TGCGCCAGCAGCTTGTCACCCATGGGGGGGGCTAGGGGAGCTTTCTTT. Residues: CASSLSPMGGARGAFF.

The CDR3 nucleotides are TGTGCCAGCAGCGGTAGTCAGGTTCGCTATGGCTACACCTTC. It specifies CASSGSQVRYGYTF. This chain joins TRBV7-9 and TRBJ1-2; D is unresolved. Trimming cost V 5 bases and J 4 bases, with 14 bases left between them. The CDR3 sequence is 14 residues long. Germline V gives CDR1 SEHNR, CDR2 FQNEAQ (reference sequence).

This clone was seen only once. The gene calls are TRBV6-5 and TRBJ1-1; D is possibly TRBD1 (5 bases). Germline CDR1 is MNHEY and CDR2 is SVGAGI. CDR3 length equals 14 residues. V dropped 0 bases and J dropped 1 base, with 6 bases sitting between them. The CDR3 DNA reads TGTGCCAGCAGTTACTCGGGGCGGAACACTGAAGCTTTCTTT. It is translated as CASSYSGRNTEAFF.

The V gene is TRBV23-1, the J gene TRBJ1-4; maybe TRBD1 (5 bases). TRBV23-1 belongs to the ORF category, with a function that is uncertain. CDR3 length equals 16 residues. The V and J ends lost 8 bases and 6 bases respectively, with 22 bases between them. CDR3 sequence reads: CASHPAGILLYEKLFF. In DNA form, the CDR3 reads TGCGCCAGCCATCCAGCAGGGATACTACTCTATGAAAAACTGTTTTTT.

The chain combines TRBV28 with TRBJ1-5; weak D call: TRBD1 (5 bases). This CDR3 is 17 amino acids long. The V end was cut by 8 bases, the J end by 0 bases, with 20 bases between. From germline, CDR1 is MDHEN and CDR2 SYDVKM. CDR3 sequence reads: CASSKPPTEYSNQPQHF. DNA for the CDR3: TGTGCCAGCTCGAAGCCCCCGACAGAGTATAGCAATCAGCCCCAGCATTTT.